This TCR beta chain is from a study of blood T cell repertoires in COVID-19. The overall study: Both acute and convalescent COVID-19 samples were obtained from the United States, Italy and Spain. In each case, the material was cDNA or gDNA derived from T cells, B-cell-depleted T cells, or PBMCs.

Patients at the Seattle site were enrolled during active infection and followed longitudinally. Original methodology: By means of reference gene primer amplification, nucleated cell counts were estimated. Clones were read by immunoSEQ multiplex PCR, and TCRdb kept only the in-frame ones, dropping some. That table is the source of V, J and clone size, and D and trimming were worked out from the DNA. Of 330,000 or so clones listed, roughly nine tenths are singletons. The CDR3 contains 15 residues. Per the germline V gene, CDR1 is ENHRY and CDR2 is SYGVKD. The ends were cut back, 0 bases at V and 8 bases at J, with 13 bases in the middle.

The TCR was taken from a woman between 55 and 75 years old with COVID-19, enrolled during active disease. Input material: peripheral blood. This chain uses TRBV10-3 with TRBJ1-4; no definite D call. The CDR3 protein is CAISESNLSQEKLFF. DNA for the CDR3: TGTGCCATCAGTGAGTCGAACCTTTCCCAGGAAAAACTGTTTTTT.